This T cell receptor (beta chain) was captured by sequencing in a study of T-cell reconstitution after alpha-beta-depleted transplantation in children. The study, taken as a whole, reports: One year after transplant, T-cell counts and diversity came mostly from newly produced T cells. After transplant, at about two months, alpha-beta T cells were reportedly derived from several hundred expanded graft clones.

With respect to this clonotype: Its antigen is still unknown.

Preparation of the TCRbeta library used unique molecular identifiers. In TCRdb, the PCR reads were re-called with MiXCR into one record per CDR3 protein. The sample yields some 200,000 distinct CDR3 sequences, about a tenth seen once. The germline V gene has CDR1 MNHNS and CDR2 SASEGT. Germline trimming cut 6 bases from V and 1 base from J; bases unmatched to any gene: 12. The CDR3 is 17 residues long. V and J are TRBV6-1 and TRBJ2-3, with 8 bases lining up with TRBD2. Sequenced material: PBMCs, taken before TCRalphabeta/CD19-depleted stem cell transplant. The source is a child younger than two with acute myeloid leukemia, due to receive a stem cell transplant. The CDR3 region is CASRGWGQAGGTDTQYF. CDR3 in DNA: TGTGCCAGCAGGGGGTGGGGTCAAGCGGGAGGCACAGATACGCAGTATTTT.